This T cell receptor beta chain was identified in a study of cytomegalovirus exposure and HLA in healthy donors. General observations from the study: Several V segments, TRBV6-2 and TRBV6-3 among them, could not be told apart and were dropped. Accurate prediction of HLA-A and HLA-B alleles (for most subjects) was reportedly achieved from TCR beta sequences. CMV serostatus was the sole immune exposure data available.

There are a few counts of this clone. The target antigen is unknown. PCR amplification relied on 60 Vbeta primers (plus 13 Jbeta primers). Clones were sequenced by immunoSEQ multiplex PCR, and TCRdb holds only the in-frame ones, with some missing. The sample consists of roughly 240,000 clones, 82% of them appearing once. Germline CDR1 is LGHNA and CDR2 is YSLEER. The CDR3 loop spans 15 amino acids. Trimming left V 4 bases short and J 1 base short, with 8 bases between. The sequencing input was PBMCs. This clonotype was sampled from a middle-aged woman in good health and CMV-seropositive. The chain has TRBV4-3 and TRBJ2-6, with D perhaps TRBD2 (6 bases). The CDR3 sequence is CASSRSGSGANVLTF. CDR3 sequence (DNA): TGCGCCAGCAGCCGCAGCGGGTCTGGGGCCAACGTCCTGACTTTC.